A single sample gave rise to the 3 T cell receptor beta chains below, sequenced in a study of shared clonotypes between healthy human individuals. The data were produced by immunoSEQ multiplex PCR, yet TCRdb's version contains in-frame clones alone and is incomplete. The sample holds about 1 million clones, around 74% seen once. Sequenced material: memory CD4+ T cells sorted from blood. Regarding subset: CD45RA-negative fraction. These receptors were collected from a man aged 18 to 35 in good health.

There are a few counts of this clone. V usage is TRBV7-9 and J usage is TRBJ2-7; 11 positions agree with TRBD1. This CDR3 has 16 amino acids. After removal of 6 bases from V and 4 bases from J, the junction contained 11 bases not matched to a gene. CDR1 is SEHNR, CDR2 FQNEAQ, per germline (reference sequence). CDR3 coding DNA: TGTGCCAGCAGTTTTGGACAGGGGGCGTTTGCGTACGAGCAGTACTTC. Residues: CASSFGQGAFAYEQYF.

The chain combines TRBV4-1 with TRBJ2-3; a weak D match, TRBD2 (6 bases). The CDR3 has 15 residues. The germline V and J ends were trimmed by 4 bases and 0 bases, with 11 bases remaining between them. From germline, CDR1 is MGHRA and CDR2 YSYEKL. The DNA for the CDR3 is TGCGCCAGCAGCCCCAGCGGGTTAAGCACAGATACGCAGTATTTT. Its translation: CASSPSGLSTDTQYF.

This rearrangement joins TRBV28 to TRBJ1-1, with D maybe TRBD1 (5 bases). Germline V gene sequence: CDR1 MDHEN, CDR2 SYDVKM. The CDR3 contains 13 residues. Trimming removed 8 bases from V and 1 base from J, with 11 bases in between. The CDR3 spells CASARGPNTEAFF. The CDR3 DNA reads TGTGCCAGCGCGAGGGGCCCGAACACTGAAGCTTTCTTT.